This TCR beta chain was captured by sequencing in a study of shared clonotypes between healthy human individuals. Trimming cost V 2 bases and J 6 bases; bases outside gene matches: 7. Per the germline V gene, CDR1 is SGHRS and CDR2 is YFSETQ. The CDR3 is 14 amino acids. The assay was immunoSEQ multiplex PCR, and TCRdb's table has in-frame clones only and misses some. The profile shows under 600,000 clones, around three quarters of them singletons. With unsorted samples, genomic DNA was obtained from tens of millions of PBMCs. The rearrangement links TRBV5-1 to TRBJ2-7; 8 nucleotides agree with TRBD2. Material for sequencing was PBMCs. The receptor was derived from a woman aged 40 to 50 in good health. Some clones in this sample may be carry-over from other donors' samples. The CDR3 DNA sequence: TGCGCCAGCAGCTTTAGCGGGGTAGGTGGCGAGCAGTACTTC. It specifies CASSFSGVGGEQYF.